The entry below describes one T cell receptor (beta chain). The antigen remains unidentified. With a J-beta primer mix and a sample-barcoded 5' primer, a second PCR ran about 6 to 11 cycles. TCRdb ran MiXCR on the 5' RACE reads and lists one entry per CDR3 protein. The sample lists some 1.5 million distinct CDR3 sequences, roughly 27% occurring once. The authors isolated at least 7 million PBMCs per sample. The sample originates from a study of blood T cells in healthy people across ages. The study, taken as a whole, reports: With unsorted PBMCs, a conclusive comparison of naive versus antigen-experienced cells was not possible. Long-lived donors had more naive CD4+ cells and higher diversity than aged donors.

The specimen sequenced was blood. The clonotype originates from a woman aged 25 to 45 in good health.

CDR3 coding DNA: TGTGCCAGCAGTTTGGGGCCGACCAATTCACCCCTCCACTTT. Encoded protein: CASSLGPTNSPLHF. The V call is TRBV12-3 or TRBV12-4, the J call TRBJ1-6, with D maybe TRBD1 (5 bases). The CDR3 is made up of 14 amino acids. V lost 3 bases, J lost 7 bases, and 10 bases lay in between.